A selection of T cell receptor beta chains follows, all from one sample in a study of OX40 agonist ivuxolimab in advanced cancers. Produced via immunoSEQ multiplex PCR; TCRdb's table is partial and in-frame only. The table has fewer than 70,000 clones, 70% to 90% seen once. The starting material was CD4+ or CD8+ T cells sorted from blood, obtained in a trial of the OX40 agonist ivuxolimab. Source of these receptors: an adult with an advanced solid tumor such as melanoma, head and neck, liver or kidney cancer. Each CDR3 is given with its conserved first and last residue. D genes are given only for firm matches.

d_call | v_call | cdr3_aa
TRBD1 | TRBV5-6 | CASSTRDRFSGNTIYF
TRBD2 | TRBV4-3 | CASSQDIVEAGYAYEQYF
NA | TRBV4-3 | CASSQETRPSYEQYF
NA | TRBV18 | CASSPGLTDTQYF
TRBD1 | TRBV5-1 | CASSEGQSNQPQHF
NA | TRBV18 | CASSLYDGDLNEQYF
NA | TRBV7-9 | CASSRGVSGGYTF
NA | TRBV7-2 | CASSLWDTNSPLHF
NA | TRBV11-3 | CASSLRGTDTQYF
TRBD1 | TRBV6-5 | CASSYDREGQETQYF
TRBD1 | TRBV4-3 | CASSQRGQGADEQYF
NA | TRBV30 | CAWTRERNTEAFF
TRBD1 | TRBV5-5 | CASSSGDRAGTEAFF
NA | TRBV5-6 | CASSLAGDETQYF
TRBD1 | TRBV6-4 | CASSVSGGDTQYF
TRBD1 | TRBV6-5 | CASRSPGTGGTEAFF
TRBD1 | TRBV5-4 | CASSRQGASYEQYF
NA | TRBV7-9 | CASSLAWSNTEAFF
NA | TRBV5-6 | CASSPLQGSKLFF
NA | TRBV7-2 | CASSLSRREKLFF
NA | TRBV5-1 | CASSLMGVRQETQYF
NA | TRBV5-1 | CASSPAGSPNQPQHF
TRBD1 | TRBV28 | CASTDRGTGNTIYF
NA | TRBV13 | CASSLGPTEEYGYTF
NA | TRBV19 | CASSIVGINSNQPQHF
NA | TRBV18 | CASSPTAFDSPLHF
NA | TRBV5-1 | CASSLDGLNGNQPQHF
NA | TRBV10-3 | CAISVTEDTRVF
NA | TRBV28 | CASSLRGAYGYTF
NA | TRBV9 | CASSVVTDANTGELFF